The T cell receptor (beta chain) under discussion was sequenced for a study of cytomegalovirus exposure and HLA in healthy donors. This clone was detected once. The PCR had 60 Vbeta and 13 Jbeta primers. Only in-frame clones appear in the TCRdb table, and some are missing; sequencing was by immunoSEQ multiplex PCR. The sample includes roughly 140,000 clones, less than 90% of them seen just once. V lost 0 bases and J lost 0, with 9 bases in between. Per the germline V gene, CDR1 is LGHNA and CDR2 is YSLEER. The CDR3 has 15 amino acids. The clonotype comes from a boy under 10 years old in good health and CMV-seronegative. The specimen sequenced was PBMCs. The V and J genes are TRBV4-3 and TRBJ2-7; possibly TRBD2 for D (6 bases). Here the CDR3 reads CASSQDRRGSYEQYF. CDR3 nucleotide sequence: TGCGCCAGCAGCCAAGATCGGCGGGGCTCCTACGAGCAGTACTTC.